This T cell receptor (beta chain) is from a study of cytomegalovirus exposure and HLA in healthy donors. The study, taken as a whole, reports: Exclusion as indistinguishable affected some V segments, including TRBV6-2 and TRBV6-3. As a later analysis revealed, most CMV-associated TCR beta chains appeared HLA-restricted. It was reported that the classifier diagnosed cytomegalovirus status with high specificity and sensitivity in both the original and validation cohorts.

The V end was cut by 4 bases, the J end by 1 base, with 7 bases between. The germline V gene encodes CDR1 MNHNY and CDR2 SVGAGI (reference sequence). The CDR3 has 13 amino acids. It was with 60 Vbeta and 13 Jbeta primers that the PCR ran. TCRdb's copy holds only in-frame clones and misses some; the assay was immunoSEQ multiplex PCR. The profile shows about 120,000 clones, over 60% of them singletons. These donors counted as nominally healthy when sampled, but unrecorded immune exposures were likely. With regard to this clone: Its antigen remains unidentified.

The TCR originated in a middle-aged woman in good health and CMV-seronegative. The chain recombines TRBV6-6 with TRBJ2-5; D gene ambiguous. Sequences were obtained from PBMCs. The CDR3 sequence: CASSLSPQETQYF. For the CDR3, the DNA is TGTGCCAGCAGTTTGTCTCCCCAAGAGACCCAGTACTTC.